This paragraph reports one T cell receptor beta chain. The data belong to a study of blood T cell repertoires in COVID-19. As for the study in general: From the United States, Italy and Spain came samples of acute and convalescent COVID-19. PBMCs, B-cell-depleted T cells, or T cells provided the cDNA or gDNA that made up the material.

The authors' processing: Amplification with reference gene primers provided the estimates of nucleated cell counts. Produced via immunoSEQ multiplex PCR; TCRdb's table is partial and in-frame only. The DNA was the basis for D and trimming; V, J and clone size are from that table. Of approximately 150,000 clones in the sample, about 90% were seen once. The V end lost 6 bases, the J end lost 1 base, and 24 bases lay between the germline ends. Germline loops: CDR1 MDHEN, CDR2 SYDVKM. There are 18 residues in the CDR3. This TCR came from a woman aged 60-70 years with acute or convalescent COVID-19. The V call is TRBV28, the J call TRBJ1-1; the D gene is possibly TRBD1 (6 bases). The sequencing sample was made of peripheral blood. The CDR3 sequence is CASRPFLRGADGNTEAFF. The CDR3, as DNA: TGTGCCAGCAGGCCATTCCTTCGGGGGGCTGATGGGAACACTGAAGCTTTCTTT.